In its sample, the clone carrying this T cell receptor (beta chain) is medium-sized. Synthesis of TCR beta cDNA was carried out from approximately 500 ng total RNA with a constant-region primer. Modified slightly, ARM-PCR produced TCR beta libraries over three nested multiplex PCR rounds. Investigators reported that the first two PCR rounds, at 10 cycles each, used TRBV1-TRBV30 forward primers with a C-beta reverse primer. TCRdb used MiXCR to reprocess the multiplex PCR reads, holding one entry per CDR3 protein. The table shows about 44,000 distinct CDR3 sequences, with about three quarters occurring only once. Germline V gene sequence: CDR1 SGHAT, CDR2 FQDESV (reference sequence). The CDR3 runs to 13 residues. The trim removed 5 bases at V and 6 bases at J, leaving 4 bases unmatched. Co-extraction yielded RNA and DNA from 20-30 mg of unsorted bulk tissue. HBV chronically infected the treatment-naive patients.

This sample was taken from a study of tumor-infiltrating lymphocytes in primary liver carcinoma. Study overall: All patients, whether men or women, fell within 30 to 69 years of age.

This rearrangement joins TRBV11-1 to TRBJ2-4, with 7 bases fitting TRBD2. The sequenced sample consisted of liver tumor tissue from sampling region 3. Subset of the sample: tumor region T3, left-lateral pole. The source of this sequence is a man aged 35 to 55 with primary liver carcinoma and hepatitis B virus infection. CDR3 in amino acids: CASSLSGGNIQYF. For the CDR3, the DNA is TGTGCCAGCAGCCTCTCGGGAGGAAACATTCAGTACTTC.